One and the same sample provided the 10 T cell receptor beta chains below, sequenced in a study of graft-versus-host responses after intestinal transplantation. The table came from immunoSEQ multiplex PCR; TCRdb's copy has only in-frame clones and leaves some out. The data contain some 62,000 clones, 90% to 95% of them singletons. Their specific antigens are unknown. The sequences come from unstimulated CD8+ T cells sorted from spleen or lymph node cells, collected before transplant. The source of these receptors is a human donor who was the organ donor for an intestinal transplant.

V and J are TRBV7-6 and TRBJ2-1, with 12 bases identical to TRBD2. Germline V CDR1 and CDR2: SGHVS, FNYEAQ. The CDR3 extends over 15 amino acids. Trimming at V came to 5 bases and at J to 7 bases, leaving 6 bases not matched to a gene. The DNA of the CDR3 is TGTGCCAGCAGCCCACGGACTAGCGGGATAAATGAGCAGTTCTTC. This codes for CASSPRTSGINEQFF.

A word on this clone: An end of the junction differs from the germline gene, which may be a read error. The chain employs TRBV7-9 and TRBJ2-5; 9 nucleotides agree with TRBD1. CDR3 length: 14 residues. CDR1 is SEHNR and CDR2 is FQNEAQ in the germline V gene (reference sequence). The CDR3 region has the DNA TGTGCCAGCAGCCCACGTGGGGGACAGGGCCGGCAGGACTTC. Translated, it gives CASSPRGGQGRQDF.

The CDR3 sequence is CASSSSPGQGYEQYF. The CDR3 DNA sequence: TGTGCCAGCAGCTCTTCTCCGGGACAGGGCTACGAGCAGTACTTC. This chain links TRBV7-8 with TRBJ2-7; 9 bases align to TRBD1. Germline V gives CDR1 SGHVS, CDR2 FQNEAQ. V lost 4 bases, J lost 3 bases, and 7 bases stayed unmatched. The CDR3 spans 15 residues.

J is TRBJ2-7 and V is TRBV4-3; 8 positions match TRBD2. Germline lookup yields CDR1 LGHNA and CDR2 YSLEER. The length of the CDR3 is 15 residues. V lost 3 bases, J lost 5 bases, and 9 bases stayed unmatched. CDR3 residues: CASSQASGSSHEQYF. In nucleotides, the CDR3 is TGCGCCAGCAGCCAGGCCAGCGGGAGTTCGCACGAGCAGTACTTC.

This chain connects TRBV5-5 to TRBJ2-7, with 8 bases fitting TRBD2. Germline V lookup: CDR1 SGHKS, CDR2 YYEKEE (reference sequence). The J segment lost 0 bases and the V segment lost 1 base, leaving 3 bases of the junction unmatched. This CDR3 is 15 amino acids long. CDR3 coding DNA: TGTGCCAGCAGCTTGAAGCGGGAGAGCTCCTACGAGCAGTACTTC. It specifies CASSLKRESSYEQYF.

In this sample, this clone turned up a few times. The gene calls are TRBV7-9 and TRBJ2-4, with unresolved D. The germline V gene has CDR1 SEHNR and CDR2 FQNEAQ (reference sequence). The CDR3 covers 17 residues. V shed 3 bases and J shed 0 bases, with 15 bases lying between them. CDR3 residues: CASSLTPPDLAKNIQYF. CDR3 nucleotide sequence: TGTGCCAGCAGCTTGACTCCCCCGGATCTAGCCAAAAACATTCAGTACTTC.

This chain uses TRBV19 with TRBJ2-7; possible D gene TRBD2, 6 bases. The CDR3 runs to 16 residues. Germline assignment: CDR1 LNHDA and CDR2 SQIVND (reference sequence). Trimming shortened V by 3 bases and J by 3 bases, and 18 bases separated the two germline ends. Here the CDR3 reads CASSIAALGGRYEQYF. Written as DNA, the CDR3 is TGTGCCAGTAGTATCGCGGCTCTCGGGGGACGCTACGAGCAGTACTTC.

The chain joins TRBV5-1 to TRBJ1-2, with D maybe TRBD1 (5 bases). V lost 3 bases and J lost 6, with 15 bases in between. CDR3 length equals 14 residues. Germline CDR1 reads SGHRS; CDR2 reads YFSETQ. The CDR3 protein is CASSSDETADGYTF. The DNA for the CDR3 is TGCGCCAGCAGCTCAGATGAGACAGCTGATGGCTACACCTTC.

The chain couples TRBV28 to TRBJ1-5; D is ambiguous. CDR3 length: 14 residues. Germline assignment: CDR1 MDHEN and CDR2 SYDVKM. V lost 3 bases and J lost 4, with 10 bases in between. Here the CDR3 DNA reads TGTGCCAGCAGTTTGGGCATGGGTAATCAGCCCCAGCATTTT. It encodes CASSLGMGNQPQHF.

As for this clone: In the same sample, other DNA sequences code for this CDR3. The chain employs TRBV7-3 and TRBJ2-7, with D hard to call. The CDR3 runs 12 residues. The germline CDR1 and CDR2 sequences are SGHTA and FQGTGA. Trimming left V 3 bases short and J 6 bases short, with 9 bases between. The CDR3 loop reads CASSFGSGEQYF. CDR3 coding DNA: TGTGCCAGCAGCTTTGGATCGGGCGAGCAGTACTTC.